Reported below is one T cell receptor (beta chain). Only in-frame clones appear in the TCRdb table, and some are missing; sequencing was by immunoSEQ multiplex PCR. The profile shows 50,000 to 60,000 clones, approximately 90% of them singletons. This specimen belongs to a study of T cell changes during pregnancy in multiple sclerosis. Losses at the gene ends were 0 bases for V and 10 bases for J; bases not matched to a gene: 7. This CDR3 has 15 residues. Germline-derived CDR1 and CDR2 are SGDLS and YYNGEE. The chain is built from TRBV9 and TRBJ2-1; 10 bases map to TRBD2. This clonotype originated in a female donor in good health, enrolled as a control in a pregnancy study. The sequencing used peripheral blood, collected after pregnancy. In DNA, the CDR3 is TGTGCCAGCAGCGTAGGGCTAGCGGGAGATCACGAGCAGTTCTTC. Protein: CASSVGLAGDHEQFF.